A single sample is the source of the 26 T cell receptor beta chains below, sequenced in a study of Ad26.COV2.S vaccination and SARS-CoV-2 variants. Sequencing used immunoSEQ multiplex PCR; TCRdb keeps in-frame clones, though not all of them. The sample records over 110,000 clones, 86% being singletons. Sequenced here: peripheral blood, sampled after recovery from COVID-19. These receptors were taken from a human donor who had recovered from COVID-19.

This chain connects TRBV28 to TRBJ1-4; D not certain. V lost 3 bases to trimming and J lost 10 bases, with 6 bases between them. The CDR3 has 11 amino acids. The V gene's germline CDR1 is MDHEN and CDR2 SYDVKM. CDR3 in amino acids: CASSLDGKLFF. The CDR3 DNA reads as TGTGCCAGCAGTTTGGACGGAAAACTGTTTTTT.

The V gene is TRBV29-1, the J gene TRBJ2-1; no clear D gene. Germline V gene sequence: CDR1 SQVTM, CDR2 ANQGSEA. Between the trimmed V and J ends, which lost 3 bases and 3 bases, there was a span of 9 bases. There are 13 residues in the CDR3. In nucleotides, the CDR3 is TGCAGCGTTGAGAGGCGGTACTACAATGAGCAGTTCTTC. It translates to CSVERRYYNEQFF.

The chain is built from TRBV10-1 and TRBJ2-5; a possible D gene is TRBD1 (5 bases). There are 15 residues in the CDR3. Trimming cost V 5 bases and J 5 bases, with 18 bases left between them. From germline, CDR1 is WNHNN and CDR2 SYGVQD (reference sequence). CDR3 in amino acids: CASSQAVGAGETQYF. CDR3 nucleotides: TGCGCCAGCAGTCAGGCGGTAGGGGCCGGCGAGACCCAGTACTTC.

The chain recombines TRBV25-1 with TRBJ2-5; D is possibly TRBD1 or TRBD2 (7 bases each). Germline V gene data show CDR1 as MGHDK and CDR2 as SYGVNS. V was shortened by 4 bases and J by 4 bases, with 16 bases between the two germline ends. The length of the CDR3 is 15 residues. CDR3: CASSAGGARGETQYF. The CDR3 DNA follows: TGTGCCAGCAGTGCAGGGGGGGCCCGGGGAGAGACCCAGTACTTC.

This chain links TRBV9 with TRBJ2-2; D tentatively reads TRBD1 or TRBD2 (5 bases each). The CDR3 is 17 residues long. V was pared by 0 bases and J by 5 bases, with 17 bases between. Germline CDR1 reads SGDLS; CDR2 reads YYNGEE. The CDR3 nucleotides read TGTGCCAGCAGCGTAGAAGGTCGGGGCATTCGAACCGGGGAGCTGTTTTTT. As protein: CASSVEGRGIRTGELFF.

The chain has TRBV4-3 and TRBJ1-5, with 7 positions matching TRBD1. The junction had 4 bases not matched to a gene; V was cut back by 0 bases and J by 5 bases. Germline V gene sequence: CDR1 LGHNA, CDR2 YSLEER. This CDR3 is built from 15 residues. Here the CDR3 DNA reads TGCGCCAGCAGCCAAGATCGAACAGGGGATCAGCCCCAGCATTTT. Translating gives CASSQDRTGDQPQHF.

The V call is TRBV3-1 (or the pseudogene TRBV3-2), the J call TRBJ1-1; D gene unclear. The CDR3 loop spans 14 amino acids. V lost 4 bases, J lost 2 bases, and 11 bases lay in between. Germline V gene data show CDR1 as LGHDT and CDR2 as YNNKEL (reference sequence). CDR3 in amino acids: CASSRASGNTEAFF. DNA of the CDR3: TGTGCCAGCAGCCGAGCCTCAGGAAACACTGAAGCTTTCTTT.

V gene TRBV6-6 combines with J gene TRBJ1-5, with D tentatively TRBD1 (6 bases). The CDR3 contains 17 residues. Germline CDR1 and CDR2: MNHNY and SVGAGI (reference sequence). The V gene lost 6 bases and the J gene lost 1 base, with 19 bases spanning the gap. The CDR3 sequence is CASSRNSGGTSNQPQHF. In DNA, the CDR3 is TGTGCCAGCAGCCGAAACTCCGGGGGGACAAGCAATCAGCCCCAGCATTTT.

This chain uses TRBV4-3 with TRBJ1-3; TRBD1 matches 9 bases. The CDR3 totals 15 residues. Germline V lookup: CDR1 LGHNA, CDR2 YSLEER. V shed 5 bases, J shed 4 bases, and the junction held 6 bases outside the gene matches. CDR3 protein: CASSARQGVGNTIYF. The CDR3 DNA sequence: TGCGCCAGCAGCGCTCGACAGGGGGTCGGAAACACCATATATTTT.

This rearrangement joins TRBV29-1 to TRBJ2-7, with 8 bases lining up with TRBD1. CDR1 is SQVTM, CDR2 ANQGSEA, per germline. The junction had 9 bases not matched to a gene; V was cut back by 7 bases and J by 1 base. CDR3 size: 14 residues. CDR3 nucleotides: TGCAGCGCTTACGGGGGACAGGAATCCTACGAGCAGTACTTC. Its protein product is CSAYGGQESYEQYF.

The CDR3 coding sequence is TGTGCCAGCAGTTTTACCGAGCAGTACTTC. As protein: CASSFTEQYF. The chain is built from TRBV27 and TRBJ2-7, with D uncertain. This CDR3 comprises 10 residues. Germline values: CDR1 MNHEY, CDR2 SMNVEV (reference sequence). Trimming stripped 3 bases from V and 6 bases from J, with 3 bases between.

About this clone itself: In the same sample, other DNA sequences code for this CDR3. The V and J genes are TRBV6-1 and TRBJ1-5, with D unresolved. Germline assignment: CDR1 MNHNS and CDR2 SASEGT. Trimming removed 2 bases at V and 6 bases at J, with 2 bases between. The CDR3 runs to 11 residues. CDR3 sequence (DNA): TGTGCCAGCAGTGAAAGTCAGCCCCAGCATTTT. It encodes CASSESQPQHF.

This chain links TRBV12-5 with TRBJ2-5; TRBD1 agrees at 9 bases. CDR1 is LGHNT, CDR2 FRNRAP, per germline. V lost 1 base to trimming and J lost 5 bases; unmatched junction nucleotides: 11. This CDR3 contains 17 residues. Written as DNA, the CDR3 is TGTGCTAGTGGTTTGGGCCGGGGACAGGGCTTGAAGGAGACCCAGTACTTC. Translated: CASGLGRGQGLKETQYF.

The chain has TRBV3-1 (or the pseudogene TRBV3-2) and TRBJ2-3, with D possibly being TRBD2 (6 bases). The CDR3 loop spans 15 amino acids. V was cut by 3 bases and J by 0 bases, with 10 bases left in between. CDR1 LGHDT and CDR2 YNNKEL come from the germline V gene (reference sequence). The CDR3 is CASSQGDSSTDTQYF. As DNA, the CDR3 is TGTGCCAGCAGCCAGGGGGACTCCAGCACAGATACGCAGTATTTT.

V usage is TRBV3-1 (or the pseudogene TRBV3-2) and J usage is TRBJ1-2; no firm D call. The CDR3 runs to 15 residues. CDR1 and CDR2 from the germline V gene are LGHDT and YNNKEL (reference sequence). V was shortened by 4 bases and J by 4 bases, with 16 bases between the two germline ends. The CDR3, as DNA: TGTGCCAGCAGCCCCAGACGAGATTTGCTCTATGGCTACACCTTC. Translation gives CASSPRRDLLYGYTF.

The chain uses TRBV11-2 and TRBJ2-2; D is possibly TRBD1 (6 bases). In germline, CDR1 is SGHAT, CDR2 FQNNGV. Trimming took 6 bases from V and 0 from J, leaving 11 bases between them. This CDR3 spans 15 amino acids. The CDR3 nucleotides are TGTGCCAGCAGACACTACAGGGCGAACACCGGGGAGCTGTTTTTT. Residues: CASRHYRANTGELFF.

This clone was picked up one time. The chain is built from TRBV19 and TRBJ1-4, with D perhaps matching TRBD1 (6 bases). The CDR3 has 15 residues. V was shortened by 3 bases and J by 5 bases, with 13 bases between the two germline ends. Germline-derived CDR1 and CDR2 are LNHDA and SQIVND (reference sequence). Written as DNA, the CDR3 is TGTGCCAGTAGTATTCGGGGGGGCCTCAATGAAAAACTGTTTTTT. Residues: CASSIRGGLNEKLFF. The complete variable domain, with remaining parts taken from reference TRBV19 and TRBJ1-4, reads DGGITQSPKYLFRKEGQNVTLSCEQNLNHDAMYWYRQDPGQGLRLIYYSQIVNDFQKGDIAEGYSVSREKKESFPLTVTSAQKNPTAFYLCASSIRGGLNEKLFFGSGTQLSVL.

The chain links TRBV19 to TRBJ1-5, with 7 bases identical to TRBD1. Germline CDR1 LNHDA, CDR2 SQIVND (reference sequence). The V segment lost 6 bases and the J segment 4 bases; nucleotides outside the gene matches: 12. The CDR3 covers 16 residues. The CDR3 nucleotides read TGTGCCAGTAGCGTCGGACAGGCCCGGCAGAATCAGCCCCAGCATTTT. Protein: CASSVGQARQNQPQHF. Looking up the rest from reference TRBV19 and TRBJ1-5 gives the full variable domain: DGGITQSPKYLFRKEGQNVTLSCEQNLNHDAMYWYRQDPGQGLRLIYYSQIVNDFQKGDIAEGYSVSREKKESFPLTVTSAQKNPTAFYLCASSVGQARQNQPQHFGDGTRLSIL.

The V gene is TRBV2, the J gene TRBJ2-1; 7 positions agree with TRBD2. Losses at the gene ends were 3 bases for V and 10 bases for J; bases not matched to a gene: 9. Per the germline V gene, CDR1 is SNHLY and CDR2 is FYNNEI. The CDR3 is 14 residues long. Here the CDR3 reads CASSEGGTRAEQFF. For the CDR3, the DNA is TGTGCCAGCAGTGAGGGGGGGACGCGCGCCGAGCAGTTCTTC.

CDR3 bases: TGTGCCATCAGTGAGTTTGCGCTAGCGGGGACCGCAGACAATGAGCAGTTCTTC. This translates into CAISEFALAGTADNEQFF. The gene calls are TRBV10-3 and TRBJ2-1, with 9 nucleotides matching TRBD2. After removal of 1 base from V and 5 bases from J, the junction contained 12 bases not matched to a gene. From germline, CDR1 is ENHRY and CDR2 SYGVKD. The CDR3 has 18 amino acids.

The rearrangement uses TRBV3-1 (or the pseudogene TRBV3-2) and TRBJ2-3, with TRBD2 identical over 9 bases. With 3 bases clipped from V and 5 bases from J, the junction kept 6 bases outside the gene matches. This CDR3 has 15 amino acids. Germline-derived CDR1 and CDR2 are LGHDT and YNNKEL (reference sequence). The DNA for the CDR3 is TGTGCCAGCAGCCATAGCGGGGGAGGAGGAGATACGCAGTATTTT. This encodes CASSHSGGGGDTQYF.

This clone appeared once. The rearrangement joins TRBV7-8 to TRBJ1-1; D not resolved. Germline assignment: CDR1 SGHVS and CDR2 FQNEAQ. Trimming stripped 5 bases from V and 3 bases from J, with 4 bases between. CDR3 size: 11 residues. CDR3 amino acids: CASSQYTEAFF. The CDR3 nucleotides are TGTGCCAGCAGCCAATACACTGAAGCTTTCTTT.

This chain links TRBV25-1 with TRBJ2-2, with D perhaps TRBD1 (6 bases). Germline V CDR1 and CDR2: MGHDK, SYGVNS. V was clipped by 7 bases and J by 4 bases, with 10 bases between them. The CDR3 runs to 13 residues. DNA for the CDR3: TGTGCCAGCATGGGACAAGGCACCGGGGAGCTGTTTTTT. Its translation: CASMGQGTGELFF. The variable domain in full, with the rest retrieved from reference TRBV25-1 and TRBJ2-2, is EADIYQTPRYLVIGTGKKITLECSQTMGHDKMYWYQQDPGMELHLIHYSYGVNSTEKGDLSSESTVSRIRTEHFPLTLESARPSHTSQYLCASMGQGTGELFFGEGSRLTVL.

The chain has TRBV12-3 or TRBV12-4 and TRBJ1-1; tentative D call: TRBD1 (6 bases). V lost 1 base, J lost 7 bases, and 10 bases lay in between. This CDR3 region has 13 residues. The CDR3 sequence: CASSLGGAVEAFF. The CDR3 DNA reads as TGTGCCAGCAGTTTAGGGGGGGCAGTTGAAGCTTTCTTT.

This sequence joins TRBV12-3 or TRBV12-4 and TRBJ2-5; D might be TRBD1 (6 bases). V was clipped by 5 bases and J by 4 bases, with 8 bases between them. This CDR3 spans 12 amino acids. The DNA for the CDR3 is TGTGCCAGCAGTGGGGGCGCAGAGACCCAGTACTTC. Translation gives CASSGGAETQYF.

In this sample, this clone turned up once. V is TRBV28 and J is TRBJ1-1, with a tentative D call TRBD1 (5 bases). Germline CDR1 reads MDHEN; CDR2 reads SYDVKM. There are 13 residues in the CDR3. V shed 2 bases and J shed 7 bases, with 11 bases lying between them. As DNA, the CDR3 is TGTGCCAGCAGTTTACGGGGGTTCAGTGAAGCTTTCTTT. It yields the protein CASSLRGFSEAFF.